This T cell receptor (beta chain) is from a study of cytomegalovirus exposure and HLA in healthy donors. Study-level results: Some TCR beta chains (164 of them) were listed as cytomegalovirus-associated. The classifier reportedly diagnosed cytomegalovirus status with high specificity and sensitivity.

TCRdb's copy holds only in-frame clones and misses some; the assay was immunoSEQ multiplex PCR. The table has more than 60,000 clones, 97% seen once; the top ten hold about 1.5%. J lost 5 bases, V lost 0 bases, and 6 bases had no gene match. Germline V lookup: CDR1 MGHRA, CDR2 YSYEKL. The length of the CDR3 is 16 residues. About this clone: What it binds is unknown.

The sample comprised PBMCs. The chain carries TRBV4-1 and TRBJ2-5, with 10 bases lining up with TRBD1. The clonotype originates from a woman aged 18-29 years in good health and CMV-seropositive. The CDR3 loop reads CASSQDRDRGRETQYF. Written as DNA, the CDR3 is TGCGCCAGCAGCCAAGACCGGGACAGGGGTAGGGAGACCCAGTACTTC.